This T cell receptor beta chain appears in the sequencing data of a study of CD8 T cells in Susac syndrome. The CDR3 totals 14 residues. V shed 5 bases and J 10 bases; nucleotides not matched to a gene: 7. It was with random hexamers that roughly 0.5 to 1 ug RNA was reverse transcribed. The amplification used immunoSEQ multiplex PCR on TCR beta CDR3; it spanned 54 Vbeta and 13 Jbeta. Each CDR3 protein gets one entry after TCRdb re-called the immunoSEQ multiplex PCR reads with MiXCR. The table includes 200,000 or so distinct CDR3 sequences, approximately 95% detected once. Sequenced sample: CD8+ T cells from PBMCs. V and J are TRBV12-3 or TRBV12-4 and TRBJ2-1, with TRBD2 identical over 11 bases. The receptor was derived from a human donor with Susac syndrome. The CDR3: CASSLSGGAWEQFF. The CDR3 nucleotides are TGTGCCAGCAGTCTTAGCGGGGGGGCATGGGAGCAGTTCTTC.